Below, 18 T cell receptor beta chains from the same sample are listed, as sequenced in a study of brain T cells in children with intractable seizures. Using immunoSEQ multiplex PCR, the repertoire was profiled, and TCRdb retains in-frame clones only, with some absent. Altogether 70,000 to 90,000 clones are present, 93% being singletons, with the ten largest covering less than 2%. The sequencing used peripheral blood, collected at surgery. These receptors were collected from a boy younger than two with tuberous sclerosis and intractable seizures.

The chain employs TRBV4-1 and TRBJ2-7, with D unclear. Trimming took off 3 bases at V and 6 bases at J, with 9 bases between the two ends. The germline V gene has CDR1 MGHRA and CDR2 YSYEKL. This CDR3 is built from 12 residues. As DNA, the CDR3 is TGCGCCAGCAGCCATTTGTTATCCGAGCAGTACTTC. Its protein is CASSHLLSEQYF.

V gene TRBV3-1 (or the pseudogene TRBV3-2) combines with J gene TRBJ2-7; 14 bases match TRBD2. Germline V gene data show CDR1 as LGHDT and CDR2 as YNNKEL (reference sequence). The CDR3 loop spans 21 amino acids. V dropped 2 bases and J dropped 2; count of bases not matched to a gene: 17. The CDR3 loop is CASSQSSLGTSGGSYPYEQYF. CDR3 DNA: TGTGCCAGCAGCCAATCCTCACTGGGGACTAGCGGGGGATCCTATCCCTACGAGCAGTACTTC.

The chain employs TRBV10-3 and TRBJ1-1; the D gene is possibly TRBD1 (6 bases). V lost 6 bases to trimming and J lost 1 base, with 9 bases between them. CDR3 length: 13 residues. Germline CDR1 is ENHRY and CDR2 is SYGVKD. DNA of the CDR3: TGTGCCATCAGCCCGGACAGGAACACTGAAGCTTTCTTT. Its protein product is CAISPDRNTEAFF.

A few counts support this clone. This chain connects TRBV30 to TRBJ1-5; D gene unclear. V was trimmed by 2 bases and J by 5 bases, leaving 7 bases between them. Germline V gene lookup returns CDR1 GTSNPN and CDR2 SVGIG (reference sequence). This CDR3 has 12 residues. The CDR3 nucleotides are TGTGCCTGGAGTACCGAGCATCAGCCCCAGCATTTT. This encodes CAWSTEHQPQHF.

The table lists this clone with a few counts. This chain connects TRBV4-1 to TRBJ1-2; the D is unclear. Per germline, CDR1 MGHRA and CDR2 YSYEKL. The CDR3 covers 12 residues. The V end lost 6 bases, the J end lost 6 bases, and 11 bases lay between the germline ends. CDR3 in DNA: TGCGCCAGCAGTTCCCTCTGGGATGGCTACACCTTC. Translation: CASSSLWDGYTF.

The rearrangement uses TRBV24-1 and TRBJ1-5; D unresolved. Trimming pared 1 base from V and 0 bases from J, leaving 3 bases between. Germline assignment: CDR1 KGHDR and CDR2 SFDVKD. This CDR3 is built from 14 residues. CDR3 loop: CATSDFGSNQPQHF. CDR3 nucleotide sequence: TGTGCCACCAGTGATTTCGGTAGCAATCAGCCCCAGCATTTT.

The chain employs TRBV19 and TRBJ2-3; D gene unclear. CDR3 length equals 17 residues. The germline V gene has CDR1 LNHDA and CDR2 SQIVND (reference sequence). Trimming removed 0 bases from V and 2 bases from J, with 15 bases in between. CDR3 amino acids: CASSIDFPGRPTDTQYF. The CDR3 bases are TGTGCCAGTAGTATAGATTTCCCGGGCCGCCCCACAGATACGCAGTATTTT.

The CDR3 is CASSQDWQGVSFNYGYTF. The CDR3 coding sequence is TGTGCCAGCAGCCAAGATTGGCAGGGGGTATCTTTTAACTATGGCTACACCTTC. The chain couples TRBV14 to TRBJ1-2, with 7 bases aligning to TRBD1. The CDR3 extends over 18 amino acids. Germline V gene data show CDR1 as SGHDN and CDR2 as FVKESK. Trimming cost V 0 bases and J 1 base; bases outside gene matches: 11.

The chain joins TRBV15 to TRBJ2-1; D is unresolved. The CDR3 loop spans 19 amino acids. Trimming took off 0 bases at V and 0 bases at J, with 18 bases between the two ends. Germline loops: CDR1 LNHNV, CDR2 YYDKDF (reference sequence). The CDR3 region is CATSRDVPARTSSYNEQFF. In nucleotides, the CDR3 is TGTGCCACCAGCAGAGACGTGCCGGCGCGGACCTCCTCCTACAATGAGCAGTTCTTC.

The J gene is TRBJ1-3, the V gene TRBV15; D remains ambiguous. The CDR3 runs to 17 residues. V was cut by 0 bases and J by 3 bases, with 15 bases left in between. Germline V gives CDR1 LNHNV, CDR2 YYDKDF (reference sequence). The CDR3 nucleotides read TGTGCCACCAGCAGAGATAGGCTCGGGGTCGGTGGAAACACCATATATTTT. It is translated as CATSRDRLGVGGNTIYF.

DNA for the CDR3: TGCGCCAGCAGTGAGTCGCGAAGCGGGGACTGCCGCACAGATACGCAGTATTTT. Its protein is CASSESRSGDCRTDTQYF. The J gene is TRBJ2-3, the V gene TRBV10-1, with 7 nucleotides matching TRBD2. There are 18 residues in the CDR3. V lost 0 bases to trimming and J lost 1 base; unmatched junction nucleotides: 10. Germline CDR1 reads WNHNN; CDR2 reads SYGVQD (reference sequence).

This clone was seen just once. The chain links TRBV4-1 to TRBJ1-1; maybe TRBD1 (5 bases). The germline gives CDR1 MGHRA, CDR2 YSYEKL. Trimming took 7 bases from V and 4 from J, leaving 19 bases between them. The CDR3 has 15 residues. The CDR3 loop reads CASNHPREVRTEAFF. In DNA, the CDR3 is TGCGCCAGCAACCATCCCAGGGAAGTACGCACTGAAGCTTTCTTT.

This chain connects TRBV28 to TRBJ1-2; no definite D call. CDR1 and CDR2 (germline): MDHEN, SYDVKM. The CDR3 loop spans 13 amino acids. Between the trimmed V and J ends, which lost 5 bases and 5 bases, there was a span of 12 bases. The CDR3 protein is CASSLTGSYGYTF. In DNA, the CDR3 is TGTGCCAGCAGTCTCACGGGTTCGTATGGCTACACCTTC.

For the CDR3, the DNA is TGTGCCAGCAGCGTAGGGCTAGCGGGAGAGAATGAGCAGTTCTTC. Protein product: CASSVGLAGENEQFF. The chain carries TRBV9 and TRBJ2-1; 10 nucleotides agree with TRBD2. After removal of 0 bases from V and 7 bases from J, the junction contained 4 bases not matched to a gene. This CDR3 region has 15 residues. Germline V gene sequence: CDR1 SGDLS, CDR2 YYNGEE.

The chain employs TRBV15 and TRBJ2-3; a possible D gene is TRBD1 (7 bases). Trimming took 9 bases from V and 3 from J, leaving 16 bases between them. The CDR3 extends over 14 amino acids. The germline V gene encodes CDR1 LNHNV and CDR2 YYDKDF (reference sequence). CDR3 region: CATVLAGGTDTQYF. The CDR3 bases are TGTGCCACGGTACTAGCAGGGGGTACAGATACGCAGTATTTT.

The V gene is TRBV4-2, the J gene TRBJ2-3; 7 nucleotides agree with TRBD2. V trimming: 1 base; J trimming: 2 bases; junction bases outside the gene matches: 9. Germline CDR1 LGHNA, CDR2 YNFKEQ. The CDR3 covers 17 residues. CDR3 nucleotide sequence: TGTGCCAGCAGCCAAGTTCCGGGGGGAGTGAACACAGATACGCAGTATTTT. Protein: CASSQVPGGVNTDTQYF.

This clone was picked up a small number of times. This chain uses TRBV27 with TRBJ2-1; 11 bases match TRBD2. CDR1 and CDR2 (germline): MNHEY, SMNVEV (reference sequence). Germline trimming cut 5 bases from V and 5 bases from J; bases unmatched to any gene: 5. This CDR3 contains 15 residues. For the CDR3, the DNA is TGTGCCAGCAGTCCGCTAGCGGGAGGCCACAATGAGCAGTTCTTC. It encodes CASSPLAGGHNEQFF.

The chain links TRBV4-2 to TRBJ2-7, with D uncertain. The CDR3 is 16 residues long. Deletions cut 0 bases from V and 6 bases from J, with 18 bases between. In germline, CDR1 is LGHNA, CDR2 YNFKEQ. The CDR3 nucleotides are TGTGCCAGCAGCCAAGATCTGATCGATCGCCCCCTCGAGCAGTACTTC. Protein sequence: CASSQDLIDRPLEQYF.